The 24 T cell receptor beta chains listed next were all sequenced from one sample in a study of CD8+ T cells in alopecia areata. Regarding treatment: oral pan-JAK inhibitor, 5-10 mg twice daily. Reverse transcribed after extraction, RNA yielded cDNA as the sequencing template. Generated by immunoSEQ multiplex PCR, the TCRdb table keeps only in-frame clones and is missing some. The sample consists of 170,000 or so clones, about 60% of them appearing once. This sample comprised CD8+ T cells sorted from blood, obtained at week 24, from a patient treated with tofacitinib. All receptors derive from a human donor with alopecia areata.

The rearrangement links TRBV30 to TRBJ2-1, with 8 bases aligning to TRBD2. The J segment lost 3 bases and the V segment lost 4 bases, leaving 11 bases of the junction unmatched. In germline, CDR1 is GTSNPN, CDR2 SVGIG (reference sequence). This CDR3 has 16 amino acids. The DNA of the CDR3 is TGTGCCTGGACAGCCGGTGCGGGAGGAGGCTACAATGAGCAGTTCTTC. It is translated as CAWTAGAGGGYNEQFF.

This clone was observed a handful of times. The J gene is TRBJ2-7, the V gene TRBV14; 10 bases match TRBD1. This CDR3 contains 16 residues. After removal of 2 bases from V and 1 base from J, the junction contained 5 bases not matched to a gene. The germline CDR1 and CDR2 sequences are SGHDN and FVKESK. CDR3 in amino acids: CASSQRRDRGSYEQYF. The CDR3 coding sequence is TGTGCCAGCAGCCAACGCCGGGACAGGGGATCCTACGAGCAGTACTTC.

This clone has ten or more counts. The chain couples TRBV7-9 to TRBJ1-1; D gene uncertain. The germline V gene has CDR1 SEHNR and CDR2 FQNEAQ (reference sequence). Trimming removed 7 bases at V and 3 bases at J, with 12 bases between. The CDR3 has 13 amino acids. The DNA for the CDR3 is TGTGCCAGCACCTTCGGAGCGGACACTGAAGCTTTCTTT. This translates into CASTFGADTEAFF.

This sequence joins TRBV5-1 and TRBJ1-1; D uncertain. Germline-derived CDR1 and CDR2 are SGHRS and YFSETQ. The V gene lost 3 bases and the J gene lost 5 bases, with 11 bases spanning the gap. This CDR3 region has 13 residues. CDR3 in amino acids: CASSWLFLTEAFF. CDR3 DNA sequence: TGCGCCAGCAGCTGGCTGTTTCTTACTGAAGCTTTCTTT.

The gene calls are TRBV29-1 and TRBJ2-5, with 10 bases fitting TRBD2. V dropped 1 base and J dropped 1; count of bases not matched to a gene: 6. The germline gives CDR1 SQVTM, CDR2 ANQGSEA. The CDR3 length is 16 residues. The CDR3 bases are TGCAGCGTTGAAGGGGGAACTAGCGGGACCCAAGAGACCCAGTACTTC. It translates to CSVEGGTSGTQETQYF.

The chain employs TRBV7-9 and TRBJ2-7; no clear D gene. V was trimmed by 4 bases and J by 6 bases, leaving 13 bases between them. Germline V CDR1 and CDR2: SEHNR, FQNEAQ (reference sequence). This CDR3 region has 13 residues. This chain's CDR3 is CASSYTDGSEQYF. The CDR3 DNA sequence: TGTGCCAGCAGCTACACGGACGGGTCCGAGCAGTACTTC. Drawing the rest from reference TRBV7-9 and TRBJ2-7, the complete variable domain is DTGVSQNPRHKITKRGQNVTFRCDPISEHNRLYWYRQTLGQGPEFLTYFQNEAQLEKSRLLSDRFSAERPKGSFSTLEIQRTEQGDSAMYLCASSYTDGSEQYFGPGTRLTVT.

The genes are TRBV19 and TRBJ1-1, with TRBD1 matching 9 bases. Germline loops: CDR1 LNHDA, CDR2 SQIVND (reference sequence). CDR3 length: 15 amino acids. With V trimmed by 1 base and J by 1 base, 1 base remained unmatched. The CDR3, as DNA: TGTGCCAGTAGTATAGGGACAGGGGCGAACACTGAAGCTTTCTTT. Translation gives CASSIGTGANTEAFF.

This chain joins TRBV13 and TRBJ1-2; 9 positions agree with TRBD1. Unmatched junction bases numbered 6, after V lost 6 bases and J lost 7 bases. The length of the CDR3 is 13 residues. Germline CDR1 and CDR2: PRHDT and FYEKMQ (reference sequence). CDR3 amino acids: CASRPGTGFGYTF. The DNA of the CDR3 is TGTGCCAGCAGGCCCGGGACAGGGTTTGGCTACACCTTC.

V is TRBV6-5 and J is TRBJ1-6; 10 bases map to TRBD1. Germline V gene data show CDR1 as MNHEY and CDR2 as SVGAGI. V shed 7 bases, J shed 7 bases, and the junction held 4 bases outside the gene matches. CDR3 length: 14 residues. CDR3 DNA sequence: TGTGCCAGCACTCCGGACAGGGGGAATTCACCCCTCCACTTT. Amino acid sequence: CASTPDRGNSPLHF.

V and J are TRBV29-1 and TRBJ2-1; 10 bases fit TRBD2. CDR3 size: 15 residues. CDR1 and CDR2 (germline): SQVTM, ANQGSEA. The junction had 7 bases not matched to a gene; V was cut back by 4 bases and J by 4 bases. The CDR3 DNA reads TGCAGCGTTGGAATTAGCGGGGGGTCTTACAATGAGCAGTTCTTC. It encodes CSVGISGGSYNEQFF.

This clone appeared a few times. The chain couples TRBV27 to TRBJ2-2; D call uncertain. V was shortened by 2 bases and J by 6 bases, with 4 bases between the two germline ends. CDR3 length: 12 amino acids. The V gene's germline CDR1 is MNHEY and CDR2 SMNVEV (reference sequence). CDR3 nucleotide sequence: TGTGCCAGCAGTTTAGTGGCCGGGGAGCTGTTTTTT. The encoded protein is CASSLVAGELFF.

The sample holds a few counts of this clone. This chain connects TRBV7-9 to TRBJ1-5; D gene ambiguous. Per germline, CDR1 SEHNR and CDR2 FQNEAQ (reference sequence). The CDR3 is 13 residues long. Trimming took off 1 base at V and 5 bases at J, with 6 bases between the two ends. The CDR3, as DNA: TGTGCCAGCAGCTTAGGAGGTGATCAGCCCCAGCATTTT. Translating gives CASSLGGDQPQHF. Variable domain in full (rest from reference TRBV7-9 and TRBJ1-5): DTGVSQNPRHKITKRGQNVTFRCDPISEHNRLYWYRQTLGQGPEFLTYFQNEAQLEKSRLLSDRFSAERPKGSFSTLEIQRTEQGDSAMYLCASSLGGDQPQHFGDGTRLSIL.

The rearrangement joins TRBV29-1 to TRBJ2-1, with D perhaps matching TRBD1 (6 bases). The CDR3 extends over 13 amino acids. V was clipped by 6 bases and J by 2 bases, with 11 bases between them. CDR1 is SQVTM and CDR2 is ANQGSEA in the germline V gene. This chain's CDR3 is CSVLYRAYNEQFF. The CDR3 bases are TGCAGCGTCCTTTACAGGGCCTACAATGAGCAGTTCTTC.

Points on this clone: At one boundary the junction diverges from the germline segment, which might be a read error. The chain carries TRBV7-9 and TRBJ2-1, with D possibly matching TRBD2 (7 bases). The germline gives CDR1 SEHNR, CDR2 FQNEAQ (reference sequence). The CDR3 totals 15 residues. The CDR3 region is CASSPPGGLYSEQFF. For the CDR3, the DNA is TGTGCCAGCAGCCCCCCGGGGGGCCTCTACAGTGAGCAGTTCTTC.

The rearrangement uses TRBV29-1 and TRBJ2-4, with 9 bases aligning to TRBD2. This CDR3 is built from 14 residues. V trimming: 4 bases; J trimming: 8 bases; junction bases outside the gene matches: 9. Germline V gene lookup returns CDR1 SQVTM and CDR2 ANQGSEA. In DNA form, the CDR3 reads TGCAGCGTTGCGGAGCGGGGGGCCGGGGACATTCAGTACTTC. Translating it yields CSVAERGAGDIQYF.

The chain is built from TRBV2 and TRBJ1-2; the D gene is possibly TRBD1 (6 bases). CDR1 is SNHLY, CDR2 FYNNEI, per germline. The V and J ends lost 1 base and 8 bases respectively, with 11 bases between them. The CDR3 totals 13 residues. In nucleotides, the CDR3 is TGTGCCAGCAGTGAAGGAACAGGGCGAGGCTACACCTTC. Residues: CASSEGTGRGYTF.

With respect to this clone: The same CDR3 arises from other DNA sequences in this sample as well. The rearrangement uses TRBV4-1 and TRBJ1-2; no reliable D call. CDR3 length: 15 residues. Trimming shortened V by 1 base and J by 0 bases, and 9 bases separated the two germline ends. Germline loops: CDR1 MGHRA, CDR2 YSYEKL. The CDR3 is CASSQAPGTNYGYTF. The CDR3 DNA follows: TGCGCCAGCAGCCAAGCCCCGGGAACTAACTATGGCTACACCTTC.

The V gene is TRBV30, the J gene TRBJ2-1, with no clear D. Germline-derived CDR1 and CDR2 are GTSNPN and SVGIG (reference sequence). V was cut by 1 base and J by 16 bases, with 5 bases left in between. This CDR3 has 8 amino acids. The CDR3 reads CAWSGGFF. CDR3 DNA sequence: TGTGCCTGGAGTGGGGGTTTCTTC. Looking up the rest from reference TRBV30 and TRBJ2-1 gives the full variable domain: SQTIHQWPATLVQPVGSPLSLECTVEGTSNPNLYWYRQAAGRGLQLLFYSVGIGQISSEVPQNLSASRPQDRQFILSSKKLLLSDSGFYLCAWSGGFFGPGTRLTVL.

The chain links TRBV19 to TRBJ2-4, with D possibly being TRBD1 (6 bases). Trimming took 2 bases from V and 6 from J, leaving 14 bases between them. This CDR3 contains 15 residues. Germline V gene data show CDR1 as LNHDA and CDR2 as SQIVND (reference sequence). The CDR3 DNA follows: TGTGCCAGTAGTATATACCCCGACAGGCTAAACATTCAGTACTTC. Its protein product is CASSIYPDRLNIQYF.

J is TRBJ2-5 and V is TRBV7-9, with D hard to call. Trimming took off 2 bases at V and 1 base at J, with 8 bases between the two ends. Germline V gene lookup returns CDR1 SEHNR and CDR2 FQNEAQ (reference sequence). This CDR3 has 14 residues. This CDR3 reads CASSLPGSQETQYF. CDR3 DNA: TGTGCCAGCAGCTTACCCGGGTCCCAAGAGACCCAGTACTTC.

The chain has TRBV6-5 and TRBJ1-4; D gene unclear. The length of the CDR3 is 11 residues. Germline CDR1 reads MNHEY; CDR2 reads SVGAGI. V lost 5 bases to trimming and J lost 7 bases, with 5 bases between them. The CDR3 reads CASSGGEKLFF. CDR3 sequence (DNA): TGTGCCAGCAGTGGAGGTGAAAAACTGTTTTTT.

This rearrangement joins TRBV30 to TRBJ2-3; 14 positions match TRBD2. From germline, CDR1 is GTSNPN and CDR2 SVGIG (reference sequence). Unmatched junction bases numbered 1, after V lost 1 base and J lost 4 bases. The CDR3 has 15 residues. Written as DNA, the CDR3 is TGTGCCTGGAGTGCGACTAGCGGGGGGGCAGATACGCAGTATTTT. Translation: CAWSATSGGADTQYF.

V usage is TRBV10-2 and J usage is TRBJ2-7; 9 nucleotides match TRBD2. V lost 3 bases, J lost 2 bases, and 2 bases stayed unmatched. The length of the CDR3 is 14 residues. Germline values: CDR1 WSHSY, CDR2 SAAADI. This CDR3 reads CASSDGGGAYEQYF. CDR3 DNA sequence: TGCGCCAGCAGTGACGGCGGGGGGGCCTACGAGCAGTACTTC.

The chain has TRBV5-1 and TRBJ2-7, with 8 bases matching TRBD2. This CDR3 has 14 amino acids. V dropped 4 bases and J dropped 0; count of bases not matched to a gene: 3. Germline CDR1 SGHRS, CDR2 YFSETQ. The CDR3 nucleotides are TGCGCCAGCAGCCCGGGACTAGACTCCTACGAGCAGTACTTC. It codes for CASSPGLDSYEQYF.